One and the same sample provided the 19 T cell receptor beta chains below, sequenced in a study of T-cell memory formation after mild COVID-19. Each CDR3 protein is one row after TCRdb ran MiXCR on the 5' RACE reads. The table has approximately 400,000 distinct CDR3 sequences, about 24% seen once. Sequencing was carried out using PBMCs or a T cell subset sorted from them (not recorded which). These receptors all come from an adult woman who had mild COVID-19 (a few samples of this study predate the infection). Cell type and time point are not known.

This chain connects TRBV7-8 to TRBJ2-3, with 11 bases lining up with TRBD2. V gave up 4 bases and J gave up 2 bases; unmatched junction bases: 5. The CDR3 has 16 amino acids. Germline CDR1 is SGHVS and CDR2 is FQNEAQ. CDR3 sequence: CASSSIAGGFTDTQYF. Here the CDR3 DNA reads TGTGCCAGCAGCTCTATAGCGGGGGGGTTCACAGATACGCAGTATTTT.

This clonotype has a handful of counts. The V and J genes are TRBV20-1 and TRBJ2-4; possible D gene TRBD2, 5 bases. The CDR3 has 15 residues. Trimming took 5 bases from V and 0 from J, leaving 14 bases between them. Looked up from germline, CDR1 is DFQATT and CDR2 is SNEGSKA (reference sequence). CDR3 nucleotides: TGCAGTGCTCAGGTCCTCGAGGGAGCCAAAAACATTCAGTACTTC. It encodes CSAQVLEGAKNIQYF.

This clonotype was detected only a few times. The V call is TRBV4-1, the J call TRBJ2-3, with unresolved D. This CDR3 contains 18 residues. CDR1 is MGHRA and CDR2 is YSYEKL in the germline V gene. With 1 base removed from V and 3 bases from J, the gap between germline ends came to 20 bases. The CDR3 spells CASSQGRLTPSGTDTQYF. CDR3 in DNA: TGCGCCAGCAGCCAAGGGCGATTGACCCCCTCGGGTACAGATACGCAGTATTTT.

V is TRBV7-9 and J is TRBJ2-5; no reliable D call. V was pared by 5 bases and J by 1 base, with 14 bases between. The length of the CDR3 is 15 residues. Per the germline V gene, CDR1 is SEHNR and CDR2 is FQNEAQ (reference sequence). The CDR3 region is CASSPPSASQETQYF. As DNA, the CDR3 is TGTGCCAGCAGCCCCCCGAGCGCAAGCCAAGAGACCCAGTACTTC.

This rearrangement joins TRBV7-8 to TRBJ1-4; 7 bases line up with TRBD1. Per germline, CDR1 SGHVS and CDR2 FQNEAQ. CDR3 size: 15 residues. V dropped 5 bases and J dropped 4; count of bases not matched to a gene: 7. In DNA, the CDR3 is TGTGCCAGCAGCCAAGAGGGACAGCATAATGAAAAACTGTTTTTT. This sequence encodes CASSQEGQHNEKLFF.

This clonotype was picked up one time. The rearrangement links TRBV24-1 to TRBJ2-2, with D possibly TRBD2 on 6 matching bases. Germline CDR1 and CDR2: KGHDR and SFDVKD. The CDR3 has 16 amino acids. Trimming stripped 4 bases from V and 9 bases from J, with 20 bases between. CDR3 sequence reads: CATSDSGLVLPRELFF. The CDR3 DNA sequence: TGTGCCACCAGTGACTCGGGACTCGTCCTTCCCCGGGAGCTGTTTTTT.

This clonotype was seen a few times. The chain carries TRBV27 and TRBJ2-7; 7 bases map to TRBD2. The trim removed 3 bases at V and 4 bases at J, leaving 9 bases unmatched. Germline loops: CDR1 MNHEY, CDR2 SMNVEV (reference sequence). The CDR3 sequence is 15 residues long. CDR3 DNA: TGTGCCAGCAGTTTTGGGGCGGGAGTCATGTACGAGCAGTACTTC. It specifies CASSFGAGVMYEQYF.

This clonotype was seen a few times. The chain joins TRBV29-1 to TRBJ2-1; possible D gene TRBD1, 5 bases. V lost 5 bases and J 0 bases, leaving 11 bases between the germline ends. CDR3 size: 14 residues. Germline V gene lookup returns CDR1 SQVTM and CDR2 ANQGSEA. This CDR3 reads CSVPDTDSYNEQFF. The CDR3 nucleotides are TGCAGCGTTCCGGACACGGACTCCTACAATGAGCAGTTCTTC.

This clonotype was observed a few times. The V and J genes are TRBV7-9 and TRBJ2-3, with 7 nucleotides matching TRBD1. The CDR3 is 16 amino acids. V lost 5 bases and J lost 5; bases outside the gene matches: 13. Germline lookup yields CDR1 SEHNR and CDR2 FQNEAQ (reference sequence). The CDR3 sequence is CASSPRVARGLDTQYF. The CDR3 DNA sequence: TGTGCCAGCAGCCCACGAGTAGCGAGGGGGCTAGATACGCAGTATTTT.

This clonotype was seen a few times. The chain carries TRBV5-4 and TRBJ2-1; D may correspond to TRBD1 or TRBD2 (5 bases each). From germline, CDR1 is SGHNT and CDR2 YYREEE (reference sequence). The CDR3 spans 13 residues. With 3 bases removed from V and 5 bases from J, the gap between germline ends came to 9 bases. The CDR3 coding sequence is TGTGCCAGCAGCTACCGGGACCACAATGAGCAGTTCTTC. Protein: CASSYRDHNEQFF.

This clonotype was detected a few times. This chain joins TRBV20-1 and TRBJ2-1; the match to TRBD2 covers 9 bases. The CDR3 has 13 amino acids. J lost 7 bases, V lost 5 bases, and 6 bases had no gene match. CDR1 and CDR2 (germline): DFQATT, SNEGSKA (reference sequence). The CDR3 spells CSASGLAWNEQFF. CDR3 DNA: TGCAGTGCTTCCGGACTAGCGTGGAATGAGCAGTTCTTC.

This chain links TRBV3-1 with TRBJ2-2; no clear D gene. Germline lookup yields CDR1 LGHDT and CDR2 YNNKEL (reference sequence). The CDR3 contains 15 residues. V was clipped by 4 bases and J by 3 bases, with 12 bases between them. The CDR3 DNA reads TGTGCCAGCAGCCCGACCCCCTTGGACACCGGGGAGCTGTTTTTT. This encodes CASSPTPLDTGELFF. The whole variable domain, remainder taken from reference TRBV3-1 and TRBJ2-2, is DTAVSQTPKYLVTQMGNDKSIKCEQNLGHDTMYWYKQDSKKFLKIMFSYNNKELIINETVPNRFSPKSPDKAHLNLHINSLELGDSAVYFCASSPTPLDTGELFFGEGSRLTVL.

The genes are TRBV30 and TRBJ2-2, with 8 bases fitting TRBD1. Germline V gene sequence: CDR1 GTSNPN, CDR2 SVGIG (reference sequence). The CDR3 length is 12 residues. With V trimmed by 5 bases and J by 7 bases, 3 bases remained unmatched. CDR3 sequence (DNA): TGTGCCTGGGGACAGGGCAACGGGGAGCTGTTTTTT. It specifies CAWGQGNGELFF. The full variable domain, completed using reference TRBV30 and TRBJ2-2, is SQTIHQWPATLVQPVGSPLSLECTVEGTSNPNLYWYRQAAGRGLQLLFYSVGIGQISSEVPQNLSASRPQDRQFILSSKKLLLSDSGFYLCAWGQGNGELFFGEGSRLTVL.

This chain joins TRBV20-1 and TRBJ2-1; a possible D gene is TRBD1 (6 bases). The CDR3 consists of 12 residues. V shed 8 bases and J shed 6 bases, with 14 bases lying between them. Looked up from germline, CDR1 is DFQATT and CDR2 is SNEGSKA (reference sequence). For the CDR3, the DNA is TGCAGTCCCGGGACAACTATCAATGAGCAGTTCTTC. Translated, it gives CSPGTTINEQFF.

This clonotype occurred a few times. The gene calls are TRBV6-2 or TRBV6-3 and TRBJ2-6; 7 bases agree with TRBD2. V lost 7 bases to trimming and J lost 1 base; unmatched junction nucleotides: 4. The CDR3 has 15 amino acids. CDR1 and CDR2 from the germline V gene are MNHEY and SVGEGT. CDR3 residues: CASTRDYSGANVLTF. CDR3 nucleotides: TGTGCCAGCACCCGGGACTATTCTGGGGCCAACGTCCTGACTTTC.

The CDR3 loop reads CAWRLKGANEQFF. CDR3 DNA sequence: TGTGCCTGGAGGCTAAAAGGAGCCAATGAGCAGTTCTTC. The chain has TRBV30 and TRBJ2-1, with no clear D. The CDR3 loop spans 13 amino acids. V lost 3 bases and J 6 bases, leaving 12 bases between the germline ends. Germline V gene sequence: CDR1 GTSNPN, CDR2 SVGIG (reference sequence).

The J gene is TRBJ2-1, the V gene TRBV15; no reliable D call. The CDR3 totals 13 residues. Germline CDR1 is LNHNV and CDR2 is YYDKDF (reference sequence). Trimming removed 0 bases from V and 13 bases from J, with 13 bases in between. The CDR3 DNA follows: TGTGCCACCAGCAGAGAGGCCACTGGGCGTCAGTTCTTC. Protein product: CATSREATGRQFF.

This chain's CDR3 is CASSFKGLGPGELFF. CDR3 bases: TGTGCCAGCAGTTTTAAGGGATTAGGGCCCGGGGAGCTGTTTTTT. The rearrangement joins TRBV12-3 or TRBV12-4 to TRBJ2-2, with no clear D. This CDR3 is built from 15 residues. The germline V and J ends were trimmed by 3 bases and 6 bases, with 14 bases remaining between them.

The chain links TRBV5-1 to TRBJ1-3; D is ambiguous. The CDR3 contains 16 residues. The V end lost 0 bases, the J end lost 4 bases, and 14 bases lay between the germline ends. CDR1 SGHRS and CDR2 YFSETQ come from the germline V gene. CDR3 protein: CASSLAGPLYGNTIYF. The CDR3 DNA reads as TGCGCCAGCAGCTTGGCCGGGCCTTTATACGGAAACACCATATATTTT.